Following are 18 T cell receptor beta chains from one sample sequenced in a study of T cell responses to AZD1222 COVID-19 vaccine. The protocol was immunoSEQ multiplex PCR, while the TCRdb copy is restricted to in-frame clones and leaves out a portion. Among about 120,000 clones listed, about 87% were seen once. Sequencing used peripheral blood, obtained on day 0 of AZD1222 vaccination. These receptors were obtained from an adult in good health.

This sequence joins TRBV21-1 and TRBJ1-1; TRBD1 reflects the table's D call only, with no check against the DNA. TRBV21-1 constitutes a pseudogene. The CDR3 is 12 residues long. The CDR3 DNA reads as TGTGCCAGCATGCCGATGACAGAAGAAGCTTTCTTT. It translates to CASMPMTEEAFF.

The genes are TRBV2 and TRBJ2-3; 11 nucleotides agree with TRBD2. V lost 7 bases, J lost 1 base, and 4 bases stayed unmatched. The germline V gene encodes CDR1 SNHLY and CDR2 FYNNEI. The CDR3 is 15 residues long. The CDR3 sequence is CASKSLAGGTDTQYF. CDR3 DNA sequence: TGTGCCAGCAAATCACTAGCGGGGGGCACAGATACGCAGTATTTT.

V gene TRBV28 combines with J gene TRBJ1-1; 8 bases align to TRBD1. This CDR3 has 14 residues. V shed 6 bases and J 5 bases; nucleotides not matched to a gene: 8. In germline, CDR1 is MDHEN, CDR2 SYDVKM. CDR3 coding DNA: TGTGCCAGCAGAGAGGGACAGGTGGTAACTGAAGCTTTCTTT. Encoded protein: CASREGQVVTEAFF.

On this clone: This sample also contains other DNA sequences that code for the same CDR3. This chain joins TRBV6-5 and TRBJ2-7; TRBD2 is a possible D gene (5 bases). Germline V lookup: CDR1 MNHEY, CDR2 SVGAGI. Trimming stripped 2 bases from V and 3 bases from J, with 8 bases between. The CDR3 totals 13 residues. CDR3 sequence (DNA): TGTGCCAGCAGTTACCGGGGTAGCTACGAGCAGTACTTC. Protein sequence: CASSYRGSYEQYF.

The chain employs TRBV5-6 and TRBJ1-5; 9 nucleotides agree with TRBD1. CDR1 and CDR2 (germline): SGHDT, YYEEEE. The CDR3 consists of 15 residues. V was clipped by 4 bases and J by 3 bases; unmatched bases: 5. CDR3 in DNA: TGTGCCAGCAGCCCCGGGACAGGGTACAATCAGCCCCAGCATTTT. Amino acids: CASSPGTGYNQPQHF.

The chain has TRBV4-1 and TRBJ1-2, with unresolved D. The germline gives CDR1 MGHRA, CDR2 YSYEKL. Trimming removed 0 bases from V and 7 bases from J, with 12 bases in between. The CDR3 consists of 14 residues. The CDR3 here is CASSQDGYRGGYTF. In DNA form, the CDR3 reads TGCGCCAGCAGCCAAGATGGCTACCGGGGTGGCTACACCTTC.

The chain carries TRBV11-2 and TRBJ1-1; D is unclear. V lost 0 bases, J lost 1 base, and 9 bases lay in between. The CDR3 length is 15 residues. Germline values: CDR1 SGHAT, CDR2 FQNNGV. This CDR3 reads CASSLDPQPNTEAFF. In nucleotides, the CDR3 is TGTGCCAGCAGCTTAGATCCACAGCCGAACACTGAAGCTTTCTTT.

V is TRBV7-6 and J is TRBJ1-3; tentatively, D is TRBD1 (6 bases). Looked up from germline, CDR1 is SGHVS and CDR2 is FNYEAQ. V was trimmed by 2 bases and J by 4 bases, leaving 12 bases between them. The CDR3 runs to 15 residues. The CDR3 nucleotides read TGTGCCAGCAGCTTACACCCAACAGGGGGAAACACCATATATTTT. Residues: CASSLHPTGGNTIYF.

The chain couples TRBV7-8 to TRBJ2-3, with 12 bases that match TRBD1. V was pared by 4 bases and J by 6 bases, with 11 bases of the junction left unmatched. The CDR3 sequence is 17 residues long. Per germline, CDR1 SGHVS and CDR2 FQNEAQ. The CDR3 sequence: CASSSGTGGVRGDTQYF. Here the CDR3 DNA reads TGTGCCAGCAGCTCCGGGACAGGGGGCGTAAGGGGCGATACGCAGTATTTT.

The CDR3 loop is CAIRGDRANTGELFF. CDR3 nucleotides: TGTGCCATCAGGGGGGACAGGGCGAACACCGGGGAGCTGTTTTTT. The gene calls are TRBV10-3 and TRBJ2-2, with TRBD1 matching 9 bases. The CDR3 has 15 amino acids. Germline CDR1 ENHRY, CDR2 SYGVKD. Germline trimming cut 6 bases from V and 0 bases from J; bases unmatched to any gene: 2.

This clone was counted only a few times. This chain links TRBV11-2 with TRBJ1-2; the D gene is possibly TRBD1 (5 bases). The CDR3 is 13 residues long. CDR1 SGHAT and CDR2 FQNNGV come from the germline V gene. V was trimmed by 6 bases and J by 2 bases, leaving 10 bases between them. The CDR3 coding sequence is TGTGCCAGCAGGGCCGGGACGAACTATGGCTACACCTTC. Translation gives CASRAGTNYGYTF.

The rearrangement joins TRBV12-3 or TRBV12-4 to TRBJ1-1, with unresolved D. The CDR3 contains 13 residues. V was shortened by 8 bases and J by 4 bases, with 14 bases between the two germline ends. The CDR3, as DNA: TGTGCCAGCTCGGCTGTGGTGGGCACTGAAGCTTTCTTT. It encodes CASSAVVGTEAFF.

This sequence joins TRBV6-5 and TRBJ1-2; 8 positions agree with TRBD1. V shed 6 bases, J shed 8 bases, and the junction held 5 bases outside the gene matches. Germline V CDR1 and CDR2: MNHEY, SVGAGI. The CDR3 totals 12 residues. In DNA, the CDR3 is TGTGCCAGCAGCCAGGGGGCTGGCGGCTACACCTTC. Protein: CASSQGAGGYTF.

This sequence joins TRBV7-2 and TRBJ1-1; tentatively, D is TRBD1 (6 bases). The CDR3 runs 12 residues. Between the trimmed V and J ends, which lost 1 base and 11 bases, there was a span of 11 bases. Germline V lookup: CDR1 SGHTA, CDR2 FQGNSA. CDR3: CASSLGGGYAFF. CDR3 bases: TGTGCCAGCAGCTTAGGAGGGGGTTATGCTTTCTTT.

The DNA for the CDR3 is TGTGCCAGCAGCCAGGCGGACAATCAGCCCCAGCATTTT. It is translated as CASSQADNQPQHF. The V and J genes are TRBV3-1 (or the pseudogene TRBV3-2) and TRBJ1-5; D gene unclear. Germline V lookup: CDR1 LGHDT, CDR2 YNNKEL (reference sequence). The length of the CDR3 is 13 residues. V lost 3 bases, J lost 3 bases, and 6 bases lay in between.

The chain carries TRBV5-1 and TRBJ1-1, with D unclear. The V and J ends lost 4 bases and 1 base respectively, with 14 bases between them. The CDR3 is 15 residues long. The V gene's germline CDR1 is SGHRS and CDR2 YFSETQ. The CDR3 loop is CASSTSGIGNTEAFF. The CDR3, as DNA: TGCGCCAGCAGCACCTCAGGAATTGGGAACACTGAAGCTTTCTTT.

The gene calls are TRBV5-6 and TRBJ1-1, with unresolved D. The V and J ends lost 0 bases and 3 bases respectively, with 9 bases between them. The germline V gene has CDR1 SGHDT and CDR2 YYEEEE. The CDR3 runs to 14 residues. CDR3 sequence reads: CASSLAVLDTEAFF. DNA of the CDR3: TGTGCCAGCAGCTTGGCGGTGTTGGACACTGAAGCTTTCTTT.

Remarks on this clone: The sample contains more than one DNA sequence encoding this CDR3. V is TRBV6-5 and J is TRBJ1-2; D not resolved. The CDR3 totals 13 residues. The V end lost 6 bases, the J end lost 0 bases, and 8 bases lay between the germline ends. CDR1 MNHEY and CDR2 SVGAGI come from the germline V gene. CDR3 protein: CASRDGPNYGYTF. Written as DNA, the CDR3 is TGTGCCAGCAGAGACGGGCCTAACTATGGCTACACCTTC.